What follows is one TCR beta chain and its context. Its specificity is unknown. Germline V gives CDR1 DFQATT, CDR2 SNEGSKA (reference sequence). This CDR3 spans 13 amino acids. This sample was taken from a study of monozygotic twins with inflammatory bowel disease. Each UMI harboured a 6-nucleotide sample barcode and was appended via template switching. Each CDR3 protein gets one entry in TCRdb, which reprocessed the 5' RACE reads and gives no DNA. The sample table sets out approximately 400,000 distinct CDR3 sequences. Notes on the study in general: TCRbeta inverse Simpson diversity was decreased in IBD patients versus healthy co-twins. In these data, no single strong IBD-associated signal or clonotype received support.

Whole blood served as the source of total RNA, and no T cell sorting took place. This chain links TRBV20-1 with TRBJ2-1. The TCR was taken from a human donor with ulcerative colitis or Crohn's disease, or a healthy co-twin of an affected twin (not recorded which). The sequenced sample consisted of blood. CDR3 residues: CSASPTLYNEQFF.